This record covers a single T cell receptor (beta chain). Its antigen remains unidentified. These data originate in a study of persistence of HIV-infected CD4 T cells. Findings and limits, study-wide: Compared with CD3/CD28-stimulated cells, CMV- and Gag-responding cells showed lower TCRbeta richness.

This nonspecific control used anti-CD3/anti-CD28 bead stimulation of CD4+ T cells. Sorting selected CD4+ T cells upregulating both CD40 ligand and CD69. CD8-depleted PBMCs were stimulated about 17 hours with anti-CD28/CD49d costimulation, CD40-blocking antibody and enfuvirtide. The libraries were made with immunoSEQ version 4 in survey mode. The method was immunoSEQ multiplex PCR; TCRdb's version includes in-frame clones alone and lacks a portion of them. The data show some 49,000 clones, around 89% seen once. Trimming left V 2 bases short and J 1 base short, with 8 bases between. The V gene's germline CDR1 is GTSNPN and CDR2 SVGIG (reference sequence). The CDR3 has 13 amino acids.

This receptor was taken from an adult woman with HIV who was CMV-seropositive. The gene calls are TRBV30 and TRBJ1-2, with D perhaps matching TRBD1 (6 bases). The specimen comprised CD4+ T cells sorted from PBMCs after 18-hour stimulation, sampled from a patient who received antiretroviral therapy. CDR3 DNA sequence: TGTGCCTGGAGTCCAGGGGATAACTATGGCTACACCTTC. Its translation is CAWSPGDNYGYTF.